These T cell receptor beta chains were read from a single sample in a study of metastatic and nonmetastatic thyroid tumors. TCRdb re-called the PCR reads via MiXCR. This sample yields fewer than 4,500 clones, of which approximately 20% are seen a single time; more than 8.5% belongs to the top ten. Specimen: tumor tissue. These TCRs come from a male donor with papillary thyroid cancer or a benign thyroid nodule (not recorded which). Some clones in this sample may be carry-over from other donors' samples. Both conserved end residues are part of each CDR3. D genes are given only for firm matches. Clone size is not always given. Where it is, it says once, few, many or a class for expanded clones.

>.|TRBV7-8|13|TRBJ1-5|.
TGTGCCAGCAGCTTCGGCAGCTATCAGCCCCAGCATTTT
CASSFGSYQPQHF
>.|TRBV6-5|17|TRBJ1-4|.
TGTGCCAGCAGTTACTCGTTCAGGTCCGCAACTAATGAAAAACTGTTTTTT
CASSYSFRSATNEKLFF
>medium-sized|TRBV19|15|TRBJ1-3|.
TGTGCCAGTAAGGACAGCCGGAACTCTGGAAACACCATATATTTT
CASKDSRNSGNTIYF
>few|TRBV6-2/TRBV6-3|14|TRBJ2-2|TRBD1
TGTGCCAGCAGTCCCGGGACAGACACCGGGGAGCTGTTTTTT
CASSPGTDTGELFF
>hyperexpanded|TRBV12-3/TRBV12-4|15|TRBJ2-7|TRBD2
TGTGCCAGCAGCCCAATGGGCGGGAGGCTCGACGAGCAGTACTTC
CASSPMGGRLDEQYF
>medium-sized|TRBV28|14|TRBJ1-2|.
TGTGCCAGCAGCCATCCGCAGACGCCCGGGGGCTACACCTTC
CASSHPQTPGGYTF
>.|TRBV6-1|16|TRBJ2-2|TRBD1
TGTGCCAGCAGTCAAAGGACAGGGGCGAACACCGGGGAGCTGTTTTTT
CASSQRTGANTGELFF
>medium-sized|TRBV5-6|13|TRBJ2-7|.
TGTGCCAGCAGCTTTGGACGGGCCTACGAGCAGTACTTC
CASSFGRAYEQYF
>large|TRBV6-2/TRBV6-3|15|TRBJ2-1|TRBD2
TGTGCCACCATACCCGGACTAGCGGGAAGTAATGAGCAGTTCTTC
CATIPGLAGSNEQFF
>.|TRBV6-1|14|TRBJ2-7|TRBD1
TGTGCCAGCGTTGACGGGACAGACAAATACGAGCAGTACTTC
CASVDGTDKYEQYF
>medium-sized|TRBV5-8|14|TRBJ2-1|TRBD1
TGTGCCAGCACCCTGACAGGGGCCTACAATGAGCAGTTCTTC
CASTLTGAYNEQFF
>.|TRBV6-2/TRBV6-3|17|TRBJ2-5|TRBD2
TGTGCCAGCAGTTACTATGGACTAGCGGGAGAGGGGGAGACCCAGTACTTC
CASSYYGLAGEGETQYF
>few|TRBV6-2/TRBV6-3|16|TRBJ2-3|.
TGTGCCAGCAGCTCCCTAACTCCCGGGGCTGGAGATACGCAGTATTTT
CASSSLTPGAGDTQYF
>few|TRBV6-1|13|TRBJ2-7|.
TGTGCCAGCATTGATGAGGGGAGCTACGAGCAGTACTTC
CASIDEGSYEQYF
>.|TRBV30|15|TRBJ1-4|.
TGTGCCTGGAGCGTTAAGGCCAGTCGAAATGAAAAACTGTTTTTT
CAWSVKASRNEKLFF
>.|TRBV7-6|14|TRBJ2-1|.
TGTGCCAGCAGCGGGAGGGGACAGGACAATGAGCAGTTCTTC
CASSGRGQDNEQFF
>large|TRBV6-1|16|TRBJ1-1|TRBD1
TGTGCCAGCAGTAACGACAGGGGCGTAATGAACACTGAAGCTTTCTTT
CASSNDRGVMNTEAFF
>few|TRBV27|15|TRBJ1-6|.
TGTGCCAGCAGTTTAAGGTGGGGGGCTCAGTCACCCCTCCACTTT
CASSLRWGAQSPLHF
>.|TRBV18|16|TRBJ2-2|TRBD2
TGTGCAGCTCCCAGGACAGCGGGAGGACCCACCGGGGAGCTGTTTTTT
CAAPRTAGGPTGELFF
>many|TRBV29-1|13|TRBJ2-7|.
TGCAGCGTCCAACAGGGTTGGTCCTACGAGCAGTACTTC
CSVQQGWSYEQYF
>medium-sized|TRBV2|13|TRBJ2-7|.
TGTGCCAGCAGTGAAGGCAGGGCCTACGAGCAGTACTTC
CASSEGRAYEQYF
>medium-sized|TRBV20-1|13|TRBJ2-5|.
TGCAGTGCCCTTCCGGGACTCCAAGAGACCCAGTACTTC
CSALPGLQETQYF
>.|TRBV11-2|15|TRBJ2-1|TRBD2
TGTGCCAGCAGCTTAGTAGGGCTAGCGGGAGGCGAGCAGTTCTTC
CASSLVGLAGGEQFF
>.|TRBV6-2/TRBV6-3|14|TRBJ2-2|TRBD2
TGTGCCAGCAGTTTTAGCGGGGACACCGGGGAGCTGTTTTTT
CASSFSGDTGELFF
>.|TRBV6-1|13|TRBJ2-7|.
TGTGCCAGCAGTGAAGAAGGCAGCCTTGGGCAGTACTTC
CASSEEGSLGQYF
>.|TRBV6-1|16|TRBJ1-3|TRBD1
TGTGCCAGCATCCTGACAGGGGAGAGCTCCGGAAACACCATATATTTT
CASILTGESSGNTIYF
>.|TRBV20-1|13|TRBJ2-7|.
TGCAGTGCTAGAGTCACAGGGGACTTCAAGCAGTACTTC
CSARVTGDFKQYF
>.|TRBV7-9|15|TRBJ2-6|.
TGTGCCAGCAGCTTAGGGGGAGGTGGGGCCAACGTCCTGACTTTC
CASSLGGGGANVLTF
>.|TRBV11-2|16|TRBJ1-1|.
TGTGCCAGCAGCTTAGTGGGGGCAGGCGGTGGCATTGAAGCTTTCTTT
CASSLVGAGGGIEAFF
>many|TRBV3-1|13|TRBJ2-5|.
TGTGCCAGCAGCCAATGGACTGAAGAGACCCAGTACTTC
CASSQWTEETQYF
>.|TRBV30|14|TRBJ2-5|.
TGTGCCTGGGGTAGGAGGGCAGGCCAAGAGACCCAGTACTTC
CAWGRRAGQETQYF
>.|TRBV5-1|16|TRBJ2-3|TRBD2
TGCGCCAGCAGCTTGGTGCCCGGGGGGGCGGCAGATACGCAGTATTTT
CASSLVPGGAADTQYF
>.|TRBV30|16|TRBJ1-2|.
TGTGCCTGGACTTACCCGGAGAAGCTATTATTGGATGGCTACACCTTC
CAWTYPEKLLLDGYTF
>.|TRBV27|13|TRBJ1-4|.
TGTGCCAGCAGTTCCCGGGCTAATGAAAAACTGTTTTTT
CASSSRANEKLFF
>.|TRBV11-1|15|TRBJ2-1|.
TGTGCCAGCGGGACTCAGGGAGCAGGATCAAATGAGCAGTTCTTC
CASGTQGAGSNEQFF
>.|TRBV2|14|TRBJ1-2|.
TGTGCCAGCAGTGAGGGACGATCGAACTATGGCTACACCTTC
CASSEGRSNYGYTF
>.|TRBV7-3|15|TRBJ2-1|TRBD2
TGTGCCAGCAGCTTAACTGGACTAGCGGGAGGTGAGCAGTTCTTC
CASSLTGLAGGEQFF
>.|TRBV27|13|TRBJ2-7|.
TGTGCCAGCAGCCAACGGGAGTCCTACGAGCAGTACTTC
CASSQRESYEQYF
>.|TRBV6-1|15|TRBJ2-1|.
TGTGCCTGCAGCGGCGGGGACGGTTTAGGAAATGAGCAGTTCTTC
CACSGGDGLGNEQFF
>few|TRBV6-1|13|TRBJ2-7|TRBD2
TGTGCCAGCAGAAGACTAGCGGCCTACGAGCAGTACTTC
CASRRLAAYEQYF
>medium-sized|TRBV5-1|16|TRBJ2-2|TRBD2
TGCGCCAGCACATCCGGGGGGGGGCGGATCGCCGGGGAGCTGTTTTTT
CASTSGGGRIAGELFF
>.|TRBV7-9|14|TRBJ1-6|.
TGTGCCAGCAGCACCGGGACTCCGGGGTTCGCCCTCCACTTT
CASSTGTPGFALHF
>medium-sized|TRBV2|17|TRBJ2-7|TRBD2
TGTGCCAGCATTCCGGGACTAGCGGGACCCGTATCCTACGAGCAGTACTTC
CASIPGLAGPVSYEQYF
>medium-sized|TRBV7-9|17|TRBJ2-2|TRBD2
TGTGCCAGCAGCTTGGCCAGCGGGAGTAGATACACCGGGGAGCTGTTTTTT
CASSLASGSRYTGELFF
>few|TRBV28|13|TRBJ2-2|.
TGTGCCAGCAGTTACAGGGAAACCGGGGAGCTGTTTTTT
CASSYRETGELFF
>.|TRBV24-1|14|TRBJ1-4|TRBD1
TGTGCCACCAGTACCTCAGGGGGAGAAGAAAAACTGTTTTTT
CATSTSGGEEKLFF